These T cell receptor beta chains were read from a single sample in a study of T cells of healthy individuals. TCRdb recomputed calls from the 5' RACE reads with MiXCR, one row per CDR3 protein. The sample shows about 57,000 distinct CDR3 sequences, roughly 16% of them seen only once. The receptors originated from a human donor in good health. The CDR3 runs from the conserved cysteine through the conserved F or W. D genes are given only for firm matches. Clone size, where shown, is once, few, many, or a class for clones that have expanded.

>TRBJ2-2|few|TRBV5-1|15|TRBD2
TGCGCCAGCGAAGCGGGAGGGAACAACGCCGGGGAGCTGTTTTTT
CASEAGGNNAGELFF
>TRBJ1-1|once|TRBV3-1|12|NA
TGTGCCAGCAGCCAAGATTATCTAGAAGCTTTCTTT
CASSQDYLEAFF
>TRBJ2-1|many|TRBV27|15|NA
TGTGCCAGCAGTTTATTCTCGGGAGTGAAGAATGAGCAGTTCTTC
CASSLFSGVKNEQFF
>TRBJ2-1|many|TRBV15|19|TRBD1
TGTGCCACCAGCAGAGATGTATCGACAGGGCCGAGCTCCTACAATGAGCAGTTCTTC
CATSRDVSTGPSSYNEQFF
>TRBJ2-7|many|TRBV3-1|14|NA
TGTGCCAGCAGCCAGGTGACAGGAAACTACGAGCAGTACTTC
CASSQVTGNYEQYF
>TRBJ2-7|few|TRBV7-9|13|NA
TGTGCCAGCAGCTTCAGGGATTCCTACGAGCAGTACTTC
CASSFRDSYEQYF
>TRBJ1-5|many|TRBV13|14|NA
TGTGCCAGCAGCTTAGGCAGCATGGGGCAGCCCCAGCATTTT
CASSLGSMGQPQHF
>TRBJ2-5|NA|TRBV7-9|15|NA
TGTGCCAGCAGCTTAGTTTTAGGCCGCCAAGAGACCCAGTACTTC
CASSLVLGRQETQYF
>TRBJ2-4|many|TRBV6-5|15|TRBD2
TGTGCCAGCAGCCCCACGCGGGGGGTTAAAAACATTCAGTACTTC
CASSPTRGVKNIQYF
>TRBJ2-5|many|TRBV1|16|NA
TGCACCAGCAGCCTTCGACTAGCGGGAGGCCCCGAGACCCAGTACTTC
CTSSLRLAGGPETQYF
>TRBJ2-7|NA|TRBV2|16|TRBD2
TGTGCCAGCAGAGTGGGACTAGCGGGAGGGCCCTACGAGCAGTACTTC
CASRVGLAGGPYEQYF
>TRBJ1-6|many|TRBV12-3/TRBV12-4|15|NA
TGTGCCAGCAGCCAGGTTGTAGGCCAAAATTCACCCCTCCACTTT
CASSQVVGQNSPLHF
>TRBJ2-3|NA|TRBV7-8|13|NA
TGTGCCAGCTCGGGACCCCTGGCAGATACGCAGTATTTT
CASSGPLADTQYF
>TRBJ2-2|few|TRBV7-3|13|NA
TGTGCCAGCAGCTTAATGGACACCGGGGAGCTGTTTTTT
CASSLMDTGELFF
>TRBJ1-6|few|TRBV27|14|TRBD1
TGTGCCAGCAGTTCAGGGGGCTGGGGTTCACCCCTCCACTTT
CASSSGGWGSPLHF
>TRBJ1-2|NA|TRBV28|15|NA
TGTGCCAGCAGTTCCCGGGTCAGGCCGAACTATGGCTACACCTTC
CASSSRVRPNYGYTF
>TRBJ2-7|many|TRBV28|14|TRBD1
TGTGCCAGCAGTTTGGGGACAGGGACGTACGAGCAGTACTTC
CASSLGTGTYEQYF
>TRBJ1-5|many|TRBV18|16|TRBD1
TGTGCCAGCTCACCGGGACAGACGATTAGCAATCAGCCCCAGCATTTT
CASSPGQTISNQPQHF
>TRBJ2-7|NA|TRBV29-1|15|NA
TGCAGCGTTGAAAAGGATGGCTCCCCAGGCTACGAGCAGTACTTC
CSVEKDGSPGYEQYF
>TRBJ2-1|NA|TRBV7-9|15|NA
TGTGCCAGCAGTATGCTTCCCGGCTCCTACAATGAGCAGTTCTTC
CASSMLPGSYNEQFF
>TRBJ1-5|many|TRBV19|15|NA
TGTGCCAGTACCCAAGAGAGAGTGGGGGGTCAGCCCCAGCATTTT
CASTQERVGGQPQHF
>TRBJ2-5|NA|TRBV5-1|16|TRBD2
TGTGCCAGCAGCAGAACTCAACGGGGGGGACAAGAGACCCAGTACTTC
CASSRTQRGGQETQYF
>TRBJ1-1|NA|TRBV5-1|15|NA
TGCGCCAGCAGCTCCCATCTTGGAGGCATCACTGAAGCTTTCTTT
CASSSHLGGITEAFF
>TRBJ2-3|NA|TRBV7-2|15|NA
TGTGCCAGCAGCTTAGCCAGCGGAGGCACAGATACGCAGTATTTT
CASSLASGGTDTQYF
>TRBJ1-5|NA|TRBV7-9|13|NA
TGTGCCAGCAGCCTCAACAGGGAGCGGCCCCAGCATTTT
CASSLNRERPQHF
>TRBJ1-3|few|TRBV28|16|NA
TGTGCCAGCAGTTTGCACAGCGTACCCTCTGGAAACACCATATATTTT
CASSLHSVPSGNTIYF
>TRBJ2-5|few|TRBV29-1|14|NA
TGCAGCGCGGCGTTGAGGGGGATAAAAGAGACCCAGTACTTC
CSAALRGIKETQYF
>TRBJ2-3|NA|TRBV7-3|16|NA
TGTGCCAGCAGCTTAGGGACGGCCCAAGGCACAGATACGCAGTATTTT
CASSLGTAQGTDTQYF
>TRBJ2-2|NA|TRBV6-1|17|TRBD2
TGTGCCAGCAGTGAATTGGCGGGAGAAGGGCCCGGCGGGGAGCTGTTTTTT
CASSELAGEGPGGELFF
>TRBJ2-4|NA|TRBV12-3/TRBV12-4|15|NA
TGTGCCAGCAGTTTGCGGCTCGTAGCCAAAAACATTCAGTACTTC
CASSLRLVAKNIQYF
>TRBJ2-7|NA|TRBV29-1|13|NA
TGCAGCGTTCTATTAGCGGACTCCTACGAGCAGTACTTC
CSVLLADSYEQYF
>TRBJ2-5|few|TRBV7-9|17|TRBD2
TGTGCCAGCAGCTTGTTATCTAGCGGGGTAGGGGGAGAGACCCAGTACTTC
CASSLLSSGVGGETQYF
>TRBJ2-7|many|TRBV4-1|15|NA
TGCGCCAGCAGCCACCAGACAGGTAGCTCCTACGAGCAGTACTTC
CASSHQTGSSYEQYF
>TRBJ2-3|NA|TRBV6-2/TRBV6-3|14|NA
TGTGCCAGCACTACCGGGGGTTACACAGATACGCAGTATTTT
CASTTGGYTDTQYF
>TRBJ2-1|few|TRBV7-8|13|NA
TGTGCCAGCAGCTTTCGTCGATACAATGAGCAGTTCTTC
CASSFRRYNEQFF
>TRBJ2-3|many|TRBV6-2/TRBV6-3|15|NA
TGTGCCAGCAGTGACCGACTATCTAGCACAGATACGCAGTATTTT
CASSDRLSSTDTQYF
>TRBJ2-7|once|TRBV7-9|13|NA
TGTGCCAGCAGCCCTGGAGACCTAGGGGGGCAGTACTTC
CASSPGDLGGQYF
>TRBJ1-6|many|TRBV29-1|13|NA
TGCAGCGTCCGGGACACTGTTAATTCACCCCTCCACTTT
CSVRDTVNSPLHF
>TRBJ2-3|many|TRBV5-1|14|TRBD1
TGCGCCAGCAGCGAGGACAGGAGCACAGATACGCAGTATTTT
CASSEDRSTDTQYF
>TRBJ2-3|NA|TRBV28|16|TRBD2
TGTGCCAGCAGTTCCCCCGGGGGGGGCGGGACAGATACGCAGTATTTT
CASSSPGGGGTDTQYF
>TRBJ1-6|few|TRBV27|14|NA
TGTGCCAGCAGTCCGACAGCCTATAATTCACCCCTCCACTTT
CASSPTAYNSPLHF
>TRBJ2-3|many|TRBV3-1|16|TRBD2
TGTGCCAGCAGCCGGGGACTAGCGGGAGGGAAAGATACGCAGTATTTT
CASSRGLAGGKDTQYF
>TRBJ2-1|NA|TRBV29-1|14|TRBD2
TGCAGCGGCAGTGGCAGACTAGCGGGCAATGAGCAGTTCTTC
CSGSGRLAGNEQFF
>TRBJ1-3|NA|TRBV4-1|21|NA
TGCGCCAGCAGCCAAGTGGGATCGTTAACTACGGACCGCATCTCTGGAAACACCATATATTTT
CASSQVGSLTTDRISGNTIYF
>TRBJ1-1|few|TRBV4-1|14|NA
TGCGCCAGCAGCCACGTCCGGGTTGGTCCTGAAGCTTTCTTT
CASSHVRVGPEAFF
>TRBJ1-1|many|TRBV4-1|11|NA
TGCGCCAGCAGCCAAGGCTCTGAAGCTTTCTTT
CASSQGSEAFF